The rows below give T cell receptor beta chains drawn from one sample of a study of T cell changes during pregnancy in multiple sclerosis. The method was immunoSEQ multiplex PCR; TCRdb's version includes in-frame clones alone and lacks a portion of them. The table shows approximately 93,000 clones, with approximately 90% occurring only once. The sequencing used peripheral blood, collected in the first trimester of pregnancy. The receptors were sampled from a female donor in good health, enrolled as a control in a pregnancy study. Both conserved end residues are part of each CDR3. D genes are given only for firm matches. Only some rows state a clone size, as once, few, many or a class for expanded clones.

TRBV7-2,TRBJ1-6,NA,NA,CASSWTVIGNSPLHF,TGTGCCAGCAGCTGGACAGTCATTGGTAATTCACCCCTCCACTTT
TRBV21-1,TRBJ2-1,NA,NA,CASSKEVAAGYNEQFF,TGTGCCAGCAGCAAAGAGGTAGCGGCGGGCTACAATGAGCAGTTCTTC
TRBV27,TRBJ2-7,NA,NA,CASSLLRVSSYEQYF,TGTGCCAGCAGTTTATTGAGGGTATCCTCCTACGAGCAGTACTTC
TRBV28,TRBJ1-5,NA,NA,CASNRPFLDFYSNQPQHF,TGTGCCAGCAACCGGCCCTTCCTTGACTTTTATAGCAATCAGCCCCAGCATTTT
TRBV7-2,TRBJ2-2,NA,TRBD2,CASSLAGGPGGELFF,TGTGCCAGCAGCCTCGCGGGGGGCCCGGGCGGGGAGCTGTTTTTT
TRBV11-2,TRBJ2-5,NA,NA,CASTTTVQETQYF,TGTGCCAGCACCACGACAGTACAAGAGACCCAGTACTTC
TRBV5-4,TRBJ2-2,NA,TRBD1,CASSLPGQGNTGELFF,TGTGCCAGCAGCCTCCCGGGACAGGGTAACACCGGGGAGCTGTTTTTT
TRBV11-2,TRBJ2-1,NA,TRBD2,CASSPRLAGGGNEQFF,TGTGCCAGCAGCCCGAGACTAGCGGGGGGGGGCAATGAGCAGTTCTTC
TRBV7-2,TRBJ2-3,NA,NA,CASSLGGQADTQYF,TGTGCCAGCAGCTTAGGGGGGCAGGCAGATACGCAGTATTTT
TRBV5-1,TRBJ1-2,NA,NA,CASSLSQASYGYTF,TGCGCCAGCAGCTTGAGTCAGGCCTCCTATGGCTACACCTTC
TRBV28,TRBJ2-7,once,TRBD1,CASSSTRDRGPWEQYF,TGTGCCAGCAGTTCCACCAGGGACAGGGGGCCGTGGGAGCAGTACTTC
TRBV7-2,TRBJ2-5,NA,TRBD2,CASSARTSGGGTQYF,TGTGCCAGCAGCGCACGGACTAGCGGGGGAGGGACCCAGTACTTC